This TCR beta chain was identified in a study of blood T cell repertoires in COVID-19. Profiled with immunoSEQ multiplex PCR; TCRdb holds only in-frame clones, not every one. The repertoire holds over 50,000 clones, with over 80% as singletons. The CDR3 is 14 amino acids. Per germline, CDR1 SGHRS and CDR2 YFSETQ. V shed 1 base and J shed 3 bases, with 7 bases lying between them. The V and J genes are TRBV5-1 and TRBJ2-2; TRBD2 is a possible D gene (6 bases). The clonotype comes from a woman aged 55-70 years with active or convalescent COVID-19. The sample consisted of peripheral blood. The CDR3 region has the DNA TGCGCCAGCAGCTTGCCGGGGGACACCGGGGAGCTGTTTTTT. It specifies CASSLPGDTGELFF.